This record looks at one T cell receptor (beta chain) sequence and its context. Here immunoSEQ multiplex PCR was the method, and the copy in TCRdb shows in-frame clones only, minus some. The sample lists 30,000 or so clones, around 76% seen once, with about half in the top ten. Germline V lookup: CDR1 SQVTM, CDR2 ANQGSEA. The CDR3 is 13 amino acids. Trimming removed 4 bases at V and 4 bases at J, with 13 bases between. These data come from a study of cytotoxic CD8 clonotypes in ibrutinib-treated CLL. J is TRBJ1-1 and V is TRBV29-1; no definite D call. Source: PBMCs, taken after 36 months of ibrutinib treatment. This clonotype was sampled from a human donor with chronic lymphocytic leukemia. The CDR3 spells CSVAATSSTEAFF. In DNA, the CDR3 is TGCAGCGTTGCAGCAACTTCGAGCACTGAAGCTTTCTTT.